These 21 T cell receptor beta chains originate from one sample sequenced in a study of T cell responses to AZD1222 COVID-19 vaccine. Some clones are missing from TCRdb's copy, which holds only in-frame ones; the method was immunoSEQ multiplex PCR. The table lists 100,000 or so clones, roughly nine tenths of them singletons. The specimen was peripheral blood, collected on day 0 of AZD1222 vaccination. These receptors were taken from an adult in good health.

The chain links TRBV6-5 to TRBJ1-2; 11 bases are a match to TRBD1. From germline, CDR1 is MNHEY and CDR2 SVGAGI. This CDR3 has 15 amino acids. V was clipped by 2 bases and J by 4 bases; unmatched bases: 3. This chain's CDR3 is CASSYAGTGGYGYTF. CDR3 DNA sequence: TGTGCCAGCAGTTACGCGGGGACAGGGGGCTATGGCTACACCTTC.

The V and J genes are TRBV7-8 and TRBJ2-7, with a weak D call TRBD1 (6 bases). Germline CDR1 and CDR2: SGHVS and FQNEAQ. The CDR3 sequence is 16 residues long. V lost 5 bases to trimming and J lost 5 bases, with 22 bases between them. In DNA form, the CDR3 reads TGTGCCAGCAGCGTTGACAGGCCCCTTTATTACCACGAGCAGTACTTC. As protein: CASSVDRPLYYHEQYF. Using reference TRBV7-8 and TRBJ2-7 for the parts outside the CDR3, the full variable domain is GAGVSQSPRYKVAKRGQDVALRCDPISGHVSLFWYQQALGQGPEFLTYFQNEAQLDKSGLPSDRFFAERPEGSVSTLKIQRTQQEDSAVYLCASSVDRPLYYHEQYFGPGTRLTVT.

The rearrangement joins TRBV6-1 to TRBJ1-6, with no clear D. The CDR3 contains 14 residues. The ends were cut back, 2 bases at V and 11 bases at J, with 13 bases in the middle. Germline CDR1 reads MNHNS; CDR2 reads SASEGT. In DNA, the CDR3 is TGTGCCAGCAGTGAACGGGCCATAAGGGCACCCCTCCACTTT. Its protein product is CASSERAIRAPLHF.

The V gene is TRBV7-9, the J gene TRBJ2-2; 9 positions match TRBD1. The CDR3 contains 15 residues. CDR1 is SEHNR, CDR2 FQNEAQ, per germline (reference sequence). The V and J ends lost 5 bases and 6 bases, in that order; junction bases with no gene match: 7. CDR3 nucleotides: TGTGCCAGCAGCCGCTGGACAGGGGATCCCGGGGAGCTGTTTTTT. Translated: CASSRWTGDPGELFF.

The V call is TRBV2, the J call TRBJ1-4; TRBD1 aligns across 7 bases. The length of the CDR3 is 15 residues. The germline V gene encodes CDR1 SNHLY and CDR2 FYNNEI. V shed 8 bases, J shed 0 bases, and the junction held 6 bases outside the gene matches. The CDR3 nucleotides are TGTGCCAGCGGGGAGGACAGGACAACTAATGAAAAACTGTTTTTT. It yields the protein CASGEDRTTNEKLFF.

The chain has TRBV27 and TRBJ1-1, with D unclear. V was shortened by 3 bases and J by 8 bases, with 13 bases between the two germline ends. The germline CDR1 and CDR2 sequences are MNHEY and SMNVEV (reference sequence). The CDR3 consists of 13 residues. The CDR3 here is CASSLSRGMEAFF. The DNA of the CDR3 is TGTGCCAGCAGTTTGTCCAGAGGAATGGAAGCTTTCTTT.

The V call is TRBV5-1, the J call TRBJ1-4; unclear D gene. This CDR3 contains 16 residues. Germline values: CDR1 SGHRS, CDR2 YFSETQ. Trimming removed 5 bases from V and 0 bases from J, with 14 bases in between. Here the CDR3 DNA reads TGCGCCAGCAGTCAGTCGGCCGGCACAACTAATGAAAAACTGTTTTTT. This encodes CASSQSAGTTNEKLFF.

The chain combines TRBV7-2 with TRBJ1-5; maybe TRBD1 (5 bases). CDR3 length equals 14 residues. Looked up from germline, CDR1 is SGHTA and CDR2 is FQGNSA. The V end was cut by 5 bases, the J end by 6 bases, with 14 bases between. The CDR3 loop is CASSQVGAGQPQHF. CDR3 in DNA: TGTGCCAGCAGCCAAGTAGGGGCGGGTCAGCCCCAGCATTTT.

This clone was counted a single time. CDR3 residues: CSVEDTGGGSTDEQYF. CDR3 nucleotides: TGCAGCGTTGAAGACACTGGCGGGGGGTCGACGGATGAGCAGTACTTC. The gene calls are TRBV29-1 and TRBJ2-7; TRBD2 matches at 8 bases. CDR1 is SQVTM, CDR2 ANQGSEA, per germline. The CDR3 is 16 amino acids. V lost 0 bases and J lost 7; bases outside the gene matches: 14.

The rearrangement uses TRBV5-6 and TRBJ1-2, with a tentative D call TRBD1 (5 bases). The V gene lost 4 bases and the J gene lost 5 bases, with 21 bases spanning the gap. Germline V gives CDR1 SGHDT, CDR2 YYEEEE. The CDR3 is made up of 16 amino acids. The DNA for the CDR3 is TGTGCCAGCAGCCCCCGAGACAGCCCAATTGGATATGGCTACACCTTC. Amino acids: CASSPRDSPIGYGYTF.

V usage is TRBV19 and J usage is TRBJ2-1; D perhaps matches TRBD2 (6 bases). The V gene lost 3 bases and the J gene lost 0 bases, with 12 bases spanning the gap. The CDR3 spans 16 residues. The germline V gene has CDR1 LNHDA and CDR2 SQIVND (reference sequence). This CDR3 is CASSIHGGSSYNEQFF. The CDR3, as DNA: TGTGCCAGTAGTATCCACGGGGGATCCTCCTACAATGAGCAGTTCTTC. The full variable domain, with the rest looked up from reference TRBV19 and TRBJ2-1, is DGGITQSPKYLFRKEGQNVTLSCEQNLNHDAMYWYRQDPGQGLRLIYYSQIVNDFQKGDIAEGYSVSREKKESFPLTVTSAQKNPTAFYLCASSIHGGSSYNEQFFGPGTRLTVL.

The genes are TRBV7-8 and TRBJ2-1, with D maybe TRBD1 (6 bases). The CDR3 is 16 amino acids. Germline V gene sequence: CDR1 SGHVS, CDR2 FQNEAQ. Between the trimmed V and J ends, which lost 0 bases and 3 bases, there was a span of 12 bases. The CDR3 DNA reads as TGTGCCAGCAGCTTAGCGTCACAGGGTAACTACAATGAGCAGTTCTTC. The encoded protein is CASSLASQGNYNEQFF.

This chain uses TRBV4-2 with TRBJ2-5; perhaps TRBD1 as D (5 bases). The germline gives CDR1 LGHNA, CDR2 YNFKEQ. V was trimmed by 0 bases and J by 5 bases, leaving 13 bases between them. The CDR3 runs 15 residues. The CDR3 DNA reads TGTGCCAGCAGCCAAGATCAACAGGCCAGGGAGACCCAGTACTTC. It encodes CASSQDQQARETQYF.

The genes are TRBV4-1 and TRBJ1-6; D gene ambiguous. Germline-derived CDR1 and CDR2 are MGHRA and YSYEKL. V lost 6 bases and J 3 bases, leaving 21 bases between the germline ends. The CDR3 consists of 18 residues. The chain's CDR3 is CASSHPLDGDFYNSPLHF. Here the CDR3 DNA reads TGCGCCAGCAGTCACCCCCTGGACGGGGATTTCTATAATTCACCCCTCCACTTT.

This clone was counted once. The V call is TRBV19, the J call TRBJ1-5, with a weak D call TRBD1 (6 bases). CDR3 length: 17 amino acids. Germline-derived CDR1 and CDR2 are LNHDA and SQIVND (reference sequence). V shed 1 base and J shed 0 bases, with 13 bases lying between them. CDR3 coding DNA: TGTGCCAGTAGTATAGGGATCGGGGACACTAGCAATCAGCCCCAGCATTTT. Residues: CASSIGIGDTSNQPQHF.

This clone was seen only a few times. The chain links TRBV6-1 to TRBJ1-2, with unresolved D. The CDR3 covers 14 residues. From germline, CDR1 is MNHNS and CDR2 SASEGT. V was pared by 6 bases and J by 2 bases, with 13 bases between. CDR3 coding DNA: TGTGCCAGCAGCTGGAGCCGAGAAAACTATGGCTACACCTTC. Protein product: CASSWSRENYGYTF.

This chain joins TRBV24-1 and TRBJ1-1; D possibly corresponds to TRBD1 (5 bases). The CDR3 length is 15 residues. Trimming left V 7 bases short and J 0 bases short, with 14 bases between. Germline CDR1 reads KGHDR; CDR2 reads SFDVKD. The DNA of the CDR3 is TGTGCCACCAGGGCCCGATCAGGGATGAACACTGAAGCTTTCTTT. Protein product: CATRARSGMNTEAFF.

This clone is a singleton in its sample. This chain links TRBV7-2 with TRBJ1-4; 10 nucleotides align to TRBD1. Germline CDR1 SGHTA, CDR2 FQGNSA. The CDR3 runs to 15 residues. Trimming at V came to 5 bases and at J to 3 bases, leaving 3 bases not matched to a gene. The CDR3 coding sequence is TGTGCCAGCAGCATTGGACAGGGGGCTAATGAAAAACTGTTTTTT. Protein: CASSIGQGANEKLFF.

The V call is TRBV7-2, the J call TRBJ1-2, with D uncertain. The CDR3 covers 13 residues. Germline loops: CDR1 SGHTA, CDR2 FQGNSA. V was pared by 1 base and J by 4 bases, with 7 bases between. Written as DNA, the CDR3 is TGTGCCAGCAGCTTAGAAGTGACCTATGGCTACACCTTC. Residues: CASSLEVTYGYTF.

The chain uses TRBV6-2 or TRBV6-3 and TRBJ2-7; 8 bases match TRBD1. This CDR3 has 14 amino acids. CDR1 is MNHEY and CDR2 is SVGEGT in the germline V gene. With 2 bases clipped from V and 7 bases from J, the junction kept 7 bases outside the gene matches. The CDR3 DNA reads TGTGCCAGCAGTTACATGCAGGGGGCTGGAGAGCAGTACTTC. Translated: CASSYMQGAGEQYF.

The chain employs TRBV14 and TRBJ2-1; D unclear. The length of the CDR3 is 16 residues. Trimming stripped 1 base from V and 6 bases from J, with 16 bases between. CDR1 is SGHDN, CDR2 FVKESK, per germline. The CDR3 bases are TGTGCCAGCAGCCAAGTATTCGGCAGTACTTTCAATGAGCAGTTCTTC. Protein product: CASSQVFGSTFNEQFF. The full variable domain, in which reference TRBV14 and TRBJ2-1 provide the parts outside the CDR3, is EAGVTQFPSHSVIEKGQTVTLRCDPISGHDNLYWYRRVMGKEIKFLLHFVKESKQDESGMPNNRFLAERTGGTYSTLKVQPAELEDSGVYFCASSQVFGSTFNEQFFGPGTRLTVL.